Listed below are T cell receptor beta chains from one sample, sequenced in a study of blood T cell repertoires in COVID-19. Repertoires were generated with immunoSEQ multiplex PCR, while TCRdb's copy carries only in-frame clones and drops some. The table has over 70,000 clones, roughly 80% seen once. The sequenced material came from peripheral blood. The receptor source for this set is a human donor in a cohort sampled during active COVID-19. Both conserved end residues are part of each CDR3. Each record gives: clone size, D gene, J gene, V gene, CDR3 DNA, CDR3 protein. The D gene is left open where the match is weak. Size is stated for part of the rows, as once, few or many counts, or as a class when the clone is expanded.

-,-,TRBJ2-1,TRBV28,TGTGCCAGCTTTTCCCTCGGAGGGGGAACCGCATCAGGGCGGGAGGAGCAGTTCTTC,CASFSLGGGTASGREEQFF
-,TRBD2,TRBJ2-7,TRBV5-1,TGCGCCAGCAGCCCGACGGGAGGTGGTGAGCAGTACTTC,CASSPTGGGEQYF
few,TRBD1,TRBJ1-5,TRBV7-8,TGTGCCAGCAGCCCCAGGGGGGGCAATCAGCCCCAGCATTTT,CASSPRGGNQPQHF
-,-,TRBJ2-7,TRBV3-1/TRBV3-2,TGTGCCAGCAGCCAGGCACAGGGTCCGCACGAGCAGTACTTC,CASSQAQGPHEQYF
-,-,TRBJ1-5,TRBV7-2,TGTGCCAGCAGCCAAATACTTGATCAGCCCCAGCATTTT,CASSQILDQPQHF
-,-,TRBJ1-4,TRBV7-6,TGTGCCAGCAGCTCGAGACGAGGCACTAATGAAAAACTGTTTTTT,CASSSRRGTNEKLFF
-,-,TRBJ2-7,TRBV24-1,TGTGCCTCCATCCGGGACACTGACTCCTACGAGCAGTACTTC,CASIRDTDSYEQYF
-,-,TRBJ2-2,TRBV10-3,TGTGCCATCAGTGAGTCTGCAGGGAACACCGGGGAGCTGTTTTTT,CAISESAGNTGELFF
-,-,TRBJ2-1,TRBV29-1,TGCAGCGTTGAAGCGACCAGCTATGGGAGTAGGAATGAGCAGTTCTTC,CSVEATSYGSRNEQFF
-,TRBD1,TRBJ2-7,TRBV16,TGTGCCAGCAGCCGGGACAGCTACGAGCAGTACTTC,CASSRDSYEQYF
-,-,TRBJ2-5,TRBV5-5,TGTGCCAGCAGCCTCCGGGATCTTAACCAAGAGACCCAGTACTTC,CASSLRDLNQETQYF
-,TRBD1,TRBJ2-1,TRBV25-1,TGTGCCAGCAGTGCACCCGGGACAGGGACCAATGAGCAGTTCTTC,CASSAPGTGTNEQFF
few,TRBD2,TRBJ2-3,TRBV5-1,TGCGCCAGCAGCTTGGTGGGGGAGGGGACGCAGTATTTT,CASSLVGEGTQYF
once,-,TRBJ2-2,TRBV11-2,TGTGCCAGCAGCTACGCCCTAGGCGACACCGGGGAGCTGTTTTTT,CASSYALGDTGELFF
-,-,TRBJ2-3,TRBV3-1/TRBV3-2,TGTGCCAGCAGCCAAACGGGACAACGGGACACAGATACGCAGTATTTT,CASSQTGQRDTDTQYF
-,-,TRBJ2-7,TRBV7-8,TGTGCCAGCAGCTCTTACCGGACGGGAAGCTCCTACGAGCAGTACTTC,CASSSYRTGSSYEQYF